These 8 T cell receptor beta chains originate from one sample sequenced in a study of T cell responses to AZD1222 COVID-19 vaccine (dated by TCRdb to the early 2020s). In the paper's terms, the time point label means: baseline before first vaccination. The treatment or condition label here, explained by the study, means: meningococcal conjugate vaccine given as trial control. Receptors were amplified or captured by the immunoSEQ multiplex PCR assay. TCRdb took this table from immuneACCESS and kept in-frame rearrangements with V and J called. Such tables lack part of the clones; where checked against another copy, unresolved V genes explain under half of the gap, and the rest is unexplained. For this sample the table gives about 220,000 clones, of which about 93% were detected only once. The top ten clonotypes cover more than 0.8% of the sample. The specimen was peripheral blood, collected on day 0 of MenACWY control vaccination. All receptors derive from an adult in good health.

This chain uses TRBV11-1 with TRBJ1-1; 9 bases fit TRBD1. The CDR3 loop spans 12 amino acids. Per the germline V gene, CDR1 is SGHAT and CDR2 is FQDESV (reference sequence). Losses at the gene ends were 5 bases for V and 10 bases for J; bases not matched to a gene: 5. In DNA form, the CDR3 reads TGTGCCAGCAGCCCCCAGACAGGGGGAGCTTTCTTT. Protein: CASSPQTGGAFF.

The chain couples TRBV18 to TRBJ1-2; 9 nucleotides align to TRBD1. The V gene end was trimmed by 5 bases and the J gene end by 4 bases; junction bases not matched to a gene: 17. This CDR3 spans 18 amino acids. Per the germline V gene, CDR1 is KGHSH and CDR2 is LQKENI. CDR3 DNA sequence: TGTGCCAGCTCATCACTCACCGGGACAGGGTTGTCCCTCTATGGCTACACCTTC. This gives the protein CASSSLTGTGLSLYGYTF.

V is TRBV4-1 and J is TRBJ1-4; D possibly corresponds to TRBD1 (5 bases). The CDR3 is 14 amino acids. Looked up from germline, CDR1 is MGHRA and CDR2 is YSYEKL. V was trimmed by 4 bases and J by 4 bases, leaving 10 bases between them. CDR3 sequence: CASSLRQLNEKLFF. The CDR3 DNA reads TGCGCCAGCAGCCTTCGACAGCTTAATGAAAAACTGTTTTTT.

The chain recombines TRBV4-2 with TRBJ2-1, with 12 positions matching TRBD2. V shed 2 bases, J shed 5 bases, and the junction held 4 bases outside the gene matches. The CDR3 is 16 amino acids. Germline CDR1 reads LGHNA; CDR2 reads YNFKEQ. This CDR3 reads CASSQPLAGGNNEQFF. The CDR3 DNA reads TGTGCCAGCAGCCAACCACTAGCGGGGGGAAACAATGAGCAGTTCTTC.

The chain uses TRBV5-4 and TRBJ1-1; D ambiguous. There are 15 residues in the CDR3. The V gene's germline CDR1 is SGHNT and CDR2 YYREEE (reference sequence). The V end lost 3 bases, the J end lost 0 bases, and 12 bases lay between the germline ends. The CDR3: CASSSGPVMNTEAFF. Here the CDR3 DNA reads TGTGCCAGCAGCTCAGGTCCGGTGATGAACACTGAAGCTTTCTTT.

The chain employs TRBV5-1 and TRBJ1-1, with TRBD1 identical over 8 bases. The junction had 4 bases not matched to a gene; V was cut back by 3 bases and J by 3 bases. Looked up from germline, CDR1 is SGHRS and CDR2 is YFSETQ. The CDR3 consists of 14 residues. The CDR3 sequence: CASSSLTGDTEAFF. CDR3 nucleotide sequence: TGCGCCAGCAGCTCGTTGACAGGGGACACTGAAGCTTTCTTT.

V and J are TRBV19 and TRBJ2-7; TRBD2 matches 11 bases. CDR1 LNHDA and CDR2 SQIVND come from the germline V gene (reference sequence). After removal of 2 bases from V and 0 bases from J, the junction contained 3 bases not matched to a gene. The CDR3 runs 16 residues. As DNA, the CDR3 is TGTGCCAGTAGTATACGGGGGACTAGCGGCTCCTACGAGCAGTACTTC. It encodes CASSIRGTSGSYEQYF.

The chain couples TRBV2 to TRBJ1-1; D may be TRBD1 (6 bases). Germline-derived CDR1 and CDR2 are SNHLY and FYNNEI. The germline V and J ends were trimmed by 6 bases and 1 base, with 12 bases remaining between them. The CDR3 is 14 residues long. CDR3 region: CASRWAGANTEAFF. The CDR3 DNA reads TGTGCCAGCAGATGGGCAGGGGCGAACACTGAAGCTTTCTTT. Using reference TRBV2 and TRBJ1-1 for the parts outside the CDR3, the full variable domain is EPEVTQTPSHQVTQMGQEVILRCVPISNHLYFYWYRQILGQKVEFLVSFYNNEISEKSEIFDDQFSVERPDGSNFTLKIRSTKLEDSAMYFCASRWAGANTEAFFGQGTRLTVV.